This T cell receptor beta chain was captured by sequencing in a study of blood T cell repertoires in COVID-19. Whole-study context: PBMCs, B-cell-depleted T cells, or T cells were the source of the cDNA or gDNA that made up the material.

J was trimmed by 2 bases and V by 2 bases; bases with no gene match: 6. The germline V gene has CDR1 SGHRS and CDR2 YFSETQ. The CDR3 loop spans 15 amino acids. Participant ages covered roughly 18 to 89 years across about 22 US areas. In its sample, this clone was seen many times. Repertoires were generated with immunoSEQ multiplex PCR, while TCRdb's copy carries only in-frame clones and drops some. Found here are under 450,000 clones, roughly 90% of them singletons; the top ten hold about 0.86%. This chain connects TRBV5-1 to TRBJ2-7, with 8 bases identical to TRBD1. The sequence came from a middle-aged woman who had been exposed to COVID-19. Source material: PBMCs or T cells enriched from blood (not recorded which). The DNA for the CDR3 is TGCGCCAGCAGCTTACGGACAGGGCGTCCCTACGAGCAGTACTTC. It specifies CASSLRTGRPYEQYF.